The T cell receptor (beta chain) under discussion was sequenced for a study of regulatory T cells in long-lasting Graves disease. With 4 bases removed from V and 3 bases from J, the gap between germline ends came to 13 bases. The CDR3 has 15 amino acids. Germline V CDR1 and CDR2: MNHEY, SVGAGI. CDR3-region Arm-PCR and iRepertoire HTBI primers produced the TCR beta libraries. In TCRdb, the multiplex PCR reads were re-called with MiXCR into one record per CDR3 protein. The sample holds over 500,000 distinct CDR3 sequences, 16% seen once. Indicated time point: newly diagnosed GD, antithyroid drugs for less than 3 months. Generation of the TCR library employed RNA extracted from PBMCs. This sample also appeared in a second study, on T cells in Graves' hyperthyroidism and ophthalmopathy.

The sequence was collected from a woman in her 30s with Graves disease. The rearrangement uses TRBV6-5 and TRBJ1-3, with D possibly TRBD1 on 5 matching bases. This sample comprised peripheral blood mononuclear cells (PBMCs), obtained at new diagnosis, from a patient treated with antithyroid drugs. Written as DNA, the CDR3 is TGTGCCAGCAGTTTGTCGTGGGGCTTTGGAAACACCATATATTTT. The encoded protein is CASSLSWGFGNTIYF.